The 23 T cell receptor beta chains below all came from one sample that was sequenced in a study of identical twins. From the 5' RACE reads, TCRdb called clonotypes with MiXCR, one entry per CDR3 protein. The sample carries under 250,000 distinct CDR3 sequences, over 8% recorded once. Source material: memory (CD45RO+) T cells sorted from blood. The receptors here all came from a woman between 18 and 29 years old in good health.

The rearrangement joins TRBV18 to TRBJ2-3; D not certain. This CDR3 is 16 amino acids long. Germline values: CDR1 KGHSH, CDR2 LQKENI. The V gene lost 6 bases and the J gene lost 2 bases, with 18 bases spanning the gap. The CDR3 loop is CASSAVPAGDTDTQYF. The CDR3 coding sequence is TGTGCCAGCTCTGCGGTTCCCGCTGGAGACACAGATACGCAGTATTTT.

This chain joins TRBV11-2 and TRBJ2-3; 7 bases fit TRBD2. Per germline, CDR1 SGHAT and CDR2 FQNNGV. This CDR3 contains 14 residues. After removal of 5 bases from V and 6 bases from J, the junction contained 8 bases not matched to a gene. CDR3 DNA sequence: TGTGCCAGCAGCCCTGGACTAGGAGTGGATACGCAGTATTTT. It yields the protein CASSPGLGVDTQYF.

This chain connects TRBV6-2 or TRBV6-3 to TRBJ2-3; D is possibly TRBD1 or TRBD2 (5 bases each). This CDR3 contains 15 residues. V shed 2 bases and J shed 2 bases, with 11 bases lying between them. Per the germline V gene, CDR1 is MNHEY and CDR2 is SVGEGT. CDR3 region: CASSYRGGTTDTQYF. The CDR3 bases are TGTGCCAGCAGTTACCGGGGCGGAACCACAGATACGCAGTATTTT.

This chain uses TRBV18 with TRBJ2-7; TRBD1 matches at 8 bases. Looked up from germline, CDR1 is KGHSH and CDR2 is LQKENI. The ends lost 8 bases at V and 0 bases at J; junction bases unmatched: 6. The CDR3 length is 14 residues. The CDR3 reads CASLRTGSSYEQYF. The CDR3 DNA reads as TGTGCCAGCCTAAGGACAGGGTCCTCCTACGAGCAGTACTTC.

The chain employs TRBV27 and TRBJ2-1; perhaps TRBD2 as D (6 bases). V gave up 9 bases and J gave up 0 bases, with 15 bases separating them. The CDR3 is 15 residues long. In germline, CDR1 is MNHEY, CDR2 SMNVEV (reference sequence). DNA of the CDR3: TGTGCCAGTAGGGAGCGGGTGAGCTCCTACAATGAGCAGTTCTTC. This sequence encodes CASRERVSSYNEQFF.

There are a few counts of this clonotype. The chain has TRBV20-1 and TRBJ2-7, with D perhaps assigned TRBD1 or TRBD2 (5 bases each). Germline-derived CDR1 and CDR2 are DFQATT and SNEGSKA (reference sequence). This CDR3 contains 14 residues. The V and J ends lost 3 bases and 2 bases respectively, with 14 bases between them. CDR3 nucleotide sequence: TGCAGTGCTAGCTCCGAGGGGTTCACCTACGAGCAGTACTTC. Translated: CSASSEGFTYEQYF.

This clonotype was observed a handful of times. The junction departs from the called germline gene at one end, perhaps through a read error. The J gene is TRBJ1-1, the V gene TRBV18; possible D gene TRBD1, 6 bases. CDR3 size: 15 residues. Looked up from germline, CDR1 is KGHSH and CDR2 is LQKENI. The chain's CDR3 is CASSRRGLEDTEVFF. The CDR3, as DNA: TGTGCCAGCTCACGCAGGGGACTCGAGGACACTGAAGTTTTCTTT.

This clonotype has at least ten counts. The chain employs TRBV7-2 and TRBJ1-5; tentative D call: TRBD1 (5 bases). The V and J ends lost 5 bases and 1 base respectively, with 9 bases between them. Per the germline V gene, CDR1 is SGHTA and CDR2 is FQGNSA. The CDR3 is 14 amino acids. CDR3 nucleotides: TGTGCCAGCAGCACCCAGGGCAGCAATCAGCCCCAGCATTTT. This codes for CASSTQGSNQPQHF. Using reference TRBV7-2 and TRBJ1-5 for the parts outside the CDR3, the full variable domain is GAGVSQSPSNKVTEKGKDVELRCDPISGHTALYWYRQSLGQGLEFLIYFQGNSAPDKSGLPSDRFSAERTGGSVSTLTIQRTQQEDSAVYLCASSTQGSNQPQHFGDGTRLSIL.

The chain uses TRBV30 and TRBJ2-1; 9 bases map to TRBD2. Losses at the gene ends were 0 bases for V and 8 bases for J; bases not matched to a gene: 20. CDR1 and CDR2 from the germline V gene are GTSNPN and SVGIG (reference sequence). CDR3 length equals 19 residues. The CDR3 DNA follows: TGTGCCTGGAGTGTACTGACCCCCTTCGAGGGTAGCGGGAGCGATGAGCAGTTCTTC. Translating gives CAWSVLTPFEGSGSDEQFF.

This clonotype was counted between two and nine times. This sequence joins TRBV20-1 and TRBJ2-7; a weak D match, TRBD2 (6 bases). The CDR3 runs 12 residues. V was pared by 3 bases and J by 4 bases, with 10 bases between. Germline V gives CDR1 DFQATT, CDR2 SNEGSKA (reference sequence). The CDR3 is CSARWEEYEQYF. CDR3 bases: TGCAGTGCTAGGTGGGAGGAATACGAGCAGTACTTC.

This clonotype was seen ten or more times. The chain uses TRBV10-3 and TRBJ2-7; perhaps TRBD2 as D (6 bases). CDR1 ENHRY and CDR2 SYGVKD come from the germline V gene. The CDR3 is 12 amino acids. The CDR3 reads CAAGPSVYEQYF. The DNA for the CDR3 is TGTGCAGCGGGCCCCTCGGTCTACGAGCAGTACTTC.

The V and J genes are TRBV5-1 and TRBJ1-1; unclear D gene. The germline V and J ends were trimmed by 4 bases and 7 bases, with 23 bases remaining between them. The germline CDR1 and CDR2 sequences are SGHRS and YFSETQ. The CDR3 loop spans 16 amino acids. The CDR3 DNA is TGCGCCAGCAGCCGTATGGGAGGTCTTGGGCAGAGTGAAGCTTTCTTT. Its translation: CASSRMGGLGQSEAFF.

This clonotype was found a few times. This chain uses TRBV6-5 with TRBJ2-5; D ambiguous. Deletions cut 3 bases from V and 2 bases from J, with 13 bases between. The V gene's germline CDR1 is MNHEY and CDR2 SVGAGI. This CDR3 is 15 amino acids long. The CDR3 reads CASSYLVGVQETQYF. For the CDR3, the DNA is TGTGCCAGCAGTTATCTTGTTGGCGTTCAAGAGACCCAGTACTTC.

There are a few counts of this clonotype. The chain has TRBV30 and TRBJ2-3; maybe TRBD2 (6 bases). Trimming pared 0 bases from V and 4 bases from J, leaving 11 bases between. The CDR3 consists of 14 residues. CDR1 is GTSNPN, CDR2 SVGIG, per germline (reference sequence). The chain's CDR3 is CAWSVPGVSDTQYF. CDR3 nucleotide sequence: TGTGCCTGGAGTGTACCGGGAGTGTCAGATACGCAGTATTTT.

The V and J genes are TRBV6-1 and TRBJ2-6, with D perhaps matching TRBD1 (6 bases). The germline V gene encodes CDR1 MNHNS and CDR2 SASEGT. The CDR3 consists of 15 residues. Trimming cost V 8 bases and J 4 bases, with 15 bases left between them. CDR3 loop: CASSNQGTGANVLTF. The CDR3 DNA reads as TGTGCCAGCTCCAACCAGGGGACCGGGGCCAACGTCCTGACTTTC.

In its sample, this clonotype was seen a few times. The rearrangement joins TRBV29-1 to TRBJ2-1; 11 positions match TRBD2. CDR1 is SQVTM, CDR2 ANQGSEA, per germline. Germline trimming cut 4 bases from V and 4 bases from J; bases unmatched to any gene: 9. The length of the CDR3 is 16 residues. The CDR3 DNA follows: TGCAGCGTTGTTGGTGCCACTAGCGGGAGTTACAATGAGCAGTTCTTC. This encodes CSVVGATSGSYNEQFF.

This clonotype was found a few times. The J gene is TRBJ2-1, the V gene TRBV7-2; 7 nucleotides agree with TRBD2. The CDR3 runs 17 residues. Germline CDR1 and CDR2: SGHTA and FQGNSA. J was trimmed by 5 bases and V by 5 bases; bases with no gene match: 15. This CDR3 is CASSLLPGGSEHNEQFF. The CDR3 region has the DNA TGTGCCAGCAGCCTCCTTCCCGGCGGGAGTGAACACAATGAGCAGTTCTTC.

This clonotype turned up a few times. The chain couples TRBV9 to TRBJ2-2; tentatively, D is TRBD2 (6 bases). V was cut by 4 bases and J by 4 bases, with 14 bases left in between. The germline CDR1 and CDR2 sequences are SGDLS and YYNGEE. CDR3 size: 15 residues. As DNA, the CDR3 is TGTGCCAGCAGCCCTCGAGCGGGCCCCACCGGGGAGCTGTTTTTT. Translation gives CASSPRAGPTGELFF.

The CDR3: CASSPTRDQDYEQYF. Written as DNA, the CDR3 is TGTGCCAGCAGCCCAACCCGGGACCAGGACTACGAGCAGTACTTC. V is TRBV7-2 and J is TRBJ2-7; D tentatively fits TRBD1 or TRBD2 (5 bases each). Between the trimmed V and J ends, which lost 5 bases and 3 bases, there was a span of 17 bases. This CDR3 is built from 15 residues. From germline, CDR1 is SGHTA and CDR2 FQGNSA. The entire variable domain, with the rest obtained from reference TRBV7-2 and TRBJ2-7, is as follows: GAGVSQSPSNKVTEKGKDVELRCDPISGHTALYWYRQSLGQGLEFLIYFQGNSAPDKSGLPSDRFSAERTGGSVSTLTIQRTQQEDSAVYLCASSPTRDQDYEQYFGPGTRLTVT.

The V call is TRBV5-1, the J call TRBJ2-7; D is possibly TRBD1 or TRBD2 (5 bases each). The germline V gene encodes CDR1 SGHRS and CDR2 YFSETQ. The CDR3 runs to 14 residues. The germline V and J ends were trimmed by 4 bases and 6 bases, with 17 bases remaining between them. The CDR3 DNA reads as TGCGCCAGCAGCGCCCTGGGACGGGGCAGCGAGCAGTACTTC. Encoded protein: CASSALGRGSEQYF.

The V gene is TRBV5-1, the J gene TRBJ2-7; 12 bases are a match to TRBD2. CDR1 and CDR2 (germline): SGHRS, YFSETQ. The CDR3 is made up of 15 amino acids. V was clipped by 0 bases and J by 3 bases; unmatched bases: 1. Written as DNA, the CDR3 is TGCGCCAGCAGCTTGGTGACTAGCGGGAGCTACGAGCAGTACTTC. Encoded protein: CASSLVTSGSYEQYF.

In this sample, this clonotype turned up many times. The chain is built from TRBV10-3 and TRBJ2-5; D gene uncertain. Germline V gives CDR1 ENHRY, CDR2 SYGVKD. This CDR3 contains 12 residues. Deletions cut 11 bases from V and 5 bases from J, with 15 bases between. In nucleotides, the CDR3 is TGTGCCCATTCGCCAACGGCGGAGACCCAGTACTTC. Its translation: CAHSPTAETQYF.

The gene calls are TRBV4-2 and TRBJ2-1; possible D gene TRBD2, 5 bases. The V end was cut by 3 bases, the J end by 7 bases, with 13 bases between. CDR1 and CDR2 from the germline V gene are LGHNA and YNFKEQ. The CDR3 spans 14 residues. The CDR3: CASSHRGLENEQFF. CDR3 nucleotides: TGTGCCAGCAGCCATCGCGGACTCGAAAATGAGCAGTTCTTC.